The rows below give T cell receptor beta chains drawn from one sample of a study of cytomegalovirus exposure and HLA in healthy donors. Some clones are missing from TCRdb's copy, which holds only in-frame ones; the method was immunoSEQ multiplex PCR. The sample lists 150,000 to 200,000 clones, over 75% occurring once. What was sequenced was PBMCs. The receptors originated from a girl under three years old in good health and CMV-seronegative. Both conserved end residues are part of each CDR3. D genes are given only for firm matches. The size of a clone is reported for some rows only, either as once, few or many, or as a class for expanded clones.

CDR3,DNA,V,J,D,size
CAISVTGGQDQPQHF,TGTGCCATCAGCGTGACAGGGGGGCAGGATCAGCCCCAGCATTTT,TRBV10-3,TRBJ1-5,TRBD1,-
CASSSTGGTDTQYF,TGTGCCAGTAGCTCCACTGGTGGCACAGATACGCAGTATTTT,TRBV19,TRBJ2-3,-,once
CASSSGQASTDTQYF,TGTGCCAGCAGCTCGGGACAGGCTAGCACAGATACGCAGTATTTT,TRBV7-6,TRBJ2-3,TRBD1,-
CASSPPSHTEAFF,TGTGCCAGCAGCCCGCCGAGTCACACTGAAGCTTTCTTT,TRBV7-9,TRBJ1-1,-,-
CASRIRGTGDTQYF,TGTGCCAGCAGGATCAGGGGAACGGGAGATACGCAGTATTTT,TRBV6-5,TRBJ2-3,-,-
CAISESNSLMIGNQPQHF,TGTGCCATCAGTGAGTCGAACAGTCTCATGATAGGCAATCAGCCCCAGCATTTT,TRBV10-3,TRBJ1-5,-,-
CSSSLDRVGEQYF,TGTTCCAGCAGCCTGGACAGGGTGGGGGAGCAGTACTTC,TRBV7-9,TRBJ2-7,TRBD1,-
CASSKALGVCGDYEQYF,TGTGCCAGCAGCAAAGCGCTTGGAGTGTGCGGAGATTACGAGCAGTACTTC,TRBV21-1,TRBJ2-7,-,-
CASTPTGAEAFF,TGTGCCAGCACCCCGACAGGGGCTGAAGCTTTCTTT,TRBV14,TRBJ1-1,TRBD1,-
CASSSPAGRASMSTDTQYF,TGTGCCAGCAGCTCTCCCGCCGGCAGGGCATCAATGAGCACAGATACGCAGTATTTT,TRBV5-6,TRBJ2-3,-,once
CASSPNGGASNEQYF,TGTGCCAGCTCACCAAATGGGGGGGCGAGCAACGAGCAGTACTTC,TRBV18,TRBJ2-7,-,once
CASKDTGASGPQHF,TGTGCCAGCAAGGATACAGGGGCCTCAGGGCCCCAGCATTTT,TRBV6-1,TRBJ1-5,TRBD1,-
CASSLRDSNYGYTF,TGTGCCAGCAGTCTCCGAGACTCTAACTATGGCTACACCTTC,TRBV6-5,TRBJ1-2,-,-
CASSPREYGEQFF,TGTGCCAGCAGCCCGAGGGAGTACGGTGAGCAGTTCTTC,TRBV7-6,TRBJ2-1,-,-
CASSSPSDTDTQYF,TGTGCCAGCAGCTCCCCTAGCGACACAGATACGCAGTATTTT,TRBV13,TRBJ2-3,-,once
CASSPSLAKNIQYF,TGTGCCAGCAGTCCCTCCTTAGCCAAAAACATTCAGTACTTC,TRBV6-5,TRBJ2-4,-,-
CASSPTGQDYYGYTF,TGTGCCAGCAGCCCGACGGGACAGGACTACTATGGCTACACCTTC,TRBV7-8,TRBJ1-2,TRBD1,-
CASSFSGGKSYEQYF,TGTGCCAGCAGCTTTTCCGGGGGGAAAAGCTACGAGCAGTACTTC,TRBV11-2,TRBJ2-7,TRBD2,-
CASSPRDRAHTGELFF,TGTGCCAGCAGCCCAAGGGACAGGGCCCACACCGGGGAGCTGTTTTTT,TRBV7-9,TRBJ2-2,TRBD1,-
CASSQPRLAGNEQFF,TGCGCCAGCAGCCAACCCCGCCTAGCGGGGAATGAGCAGTTCTTC,TRBV4-1,TRBJ2-1,TRBD2,-